A selection of T cell receptor beta chains follows, all from one sample in a study of CD8 T cells in ankylosing spondylitis. Via MiXCR, TCRdb re-called the 5' RACE reads, giving one row per CDR3 protein. The table has 25,000 to 40,000 distinct CDR3 sequences, 7.2% seen once. The sequenced sample consisted of blood, either unsorted or a sorted T cell fraction (not recorded which). The receptors here all came from a male donor with ankylosing spondylitis or in good health (not recorded which). CDR3s include the opening cysteine and the closing phenylalanine or tryptophan. The order of the fields is D gene, clone size, V gene, J gene, CDR3 protein, CDR3 DNA. D genes are given only for firm matches. The size field is filled for only some rows; it gives once, few, many or a size class.

TRBD2	many	TRBV7-3	TRBJ2-1	CASSPGLARYNEQFF	TGTGCCAGCAGCCCTGGACTAGCGAGGTACAATGAGCAGTTCTTC
.	many	TRBV10-3	TRBJ1-1	CAISEGDPLRAFF	TGTGCCATCAGTGAGGGGGACCCCCTGCGAGCTTTCTTT
.	many	TRBV11-2	TRBJ1-1	CASSLGPGDTEAFF	TGTGCCAGCAGCTTAGGTCCGGGGGACACTGAAGCTTTCTTT
.	many	TRBV20-1	TRBJ2-2	CSAEPSGTGELFF	TGCAGTGCCGAGCCCTCTGGTACCGGGGAGCTGTTTTTT
TRBD1	many	TRBV28	TRBJ1-2	CASSLRGGARRGYTF	TGTGCCAGCAGTCTAAGAGGGGGCGCGAGACGCGGCTACACCTTC
.	many	TRBV19	TRBJ1-2	CASSVRTGYTF	TGTGCCAGTAGTGTCCGGACCGGCTACACCTTC
.	many	TRBV27	TRBJ1-2	CAARRRGAGNYGYTF	TGTGCCGCCCGAAGAAGGGGCGCCGGTAACTATGGCTACACCTTC
TRBD2	many	TRBV4-1	TRBJ2-7	CASSQSSGKTYEQYF	TGCGCCAGCAGCCAATCTAGCGGGAAAACCTACGAGCAGTACTTC
.	.	TRBV5-1	TRBJ2-7	CASSLGSAPQSYEQYF	TGCGCCAGCAGCTTGGGGTCTGCCCCACAGTCCTACGAGCAGTACTTC
.	many	TRBV5-1	TRBJ2-3	CASSLEGGTDTQYF	TGCGCCAGCAGCTTGGAGGGGGGCACAGATACGCAGTATTTT
TRBD1	many	TRBV7-2	TRBJ1-1	CAMSPTGGRTEAFF	TGTGCCATGAGCCCAACAGGGGGCCGGACTGAAGCTTTCTTT
.	few	TRBV7-6	TRBJ2-1	CASSFTGNEQFF	TGTGCCAGCAGCTTCACAGGGAATGAGCAGTTCTTC
.	few	TRBV7-2	TRBJ2-1	CASSVQPAEWHEQFF	TGTGCCAGCAGCGTACAACCAGCCGAGTGGCATGAGCAGTTCTTC
.	many	TRBV14	TRBJ2-3	CASSQDRWDGFGDTQYF	TGTGCCAGCAGCCAAGATAGGTGGGACGGTTTTGGAGATACGCAGTATTTT
.	many	TRBV6-1	TRBJ1-6	CASRPPANSPLHF	TGTGCCAGCAGGCCTCCCGCGAATTCACCCCTCCACTTT
.	many	TRBV5-1	TRBJ2-7	CASSLGGSGSYEQYF	TGCGCCAGCAGCTTGGGAGGGAGTGGCTCCTACGAGCAGTACTTC
.	many	TRBV20-1	TRBJ2-5	CSAGGQSQETQYF	TGCAGTGCTGGAGGACAGTCACAAGAGACCCAGTACTTC
.	many	TRBV12-3/TRBV12-4	TRBJ2-4	CASRLGGPLSHIQYF	TGTGCCAGCAGGTTAGGAGGGCCTCTCTCCCACATTCAGTACTTC
TRBD2	many	TRBV7-8	TRBJ2-1	CASSSSSGSGEQFF	TGTGCCAGCAGCTCATCTAGCGGGAGTGGTGAGCAGTTCTTC
.	many	TRBV7-2	TRBJ1-1	CASRQPVGAEAFF	TGTGCCAGCAGGCAACCAGTAGGGGCTGAAGCTTTCTTT
.	many	TRBV28	TRBJ1-5	CASSPSGNNQPQHF	TGTGCCAGCAGTCCTTCTGGTAACAATCAGCCCCAGCATTTT
TRBD2	many	TRBV5-1	TRBJ2-5	CASSMLAGGAKTQYF	TGCGCCAGCAGCATGCTAGCGGGAGGGGCGAAGACCCAGTACTTC
TRBD2	many	TRBV20-1	TRBJ2-1	CSARDWTSGLNEQFF	TGCAGTGCTAGAGATTGGACTAGCGGGTTGAATGAGCAGTTCTTC
.	many	TRBV20-1	TRBJ2-2	CSATGGLGELFF	TGCAGTGCTACAGGGGGGCTCGGGGAGCTGTTTTTT
TRBD1	many	TRBV7-8	TRBJ2-1	CASSLGQPYNEQFF	TGTGCCAGCAGTTTGGGACAGCCGTACAATGAGCAGTTCTTC
TRBD2	many	TRBV3-1	TRBJ2-3	CASSQDPWGAGTSGDTQYF	TGTGCCAGCAGCCAGGATCCTTGGGGCGCCGGGACTAGTGGAGATACGCAGTATTTT
.	many	TRBV6-6	TRBJ2-1	CASSYDTAAQQFF	TGTGCCAGCAGTTACGATACAGCGGCTCAGCAGTTCTTC
.	many	TRBV10-3	TRBJ2-7	CAIRQDAYEQYF	TGTGCCATCAGACAGGATGCCTACGAGCAGTACTTC
.	many	TRBV20-1	TRBJ1-5	CSASMGGEGQPQHF	TGCAGTGCTAGCATGGGAGGGGAAGGTCAGCCCCAGCATTTT
.	many	TRBV20-1	TRBJ2-7	CSAKGEGWFSYEQYF	TGCAGTGCTAAGGGAGAGGGGTGGTTCTCCTACGAGCAGTACTTC
.	many	TRBV28	TRBJ2-7	CASSKTSESSYEQYF	TGTGCCAGCAGCAAGACCAGCGAGAGCTCCTACGAGCAGTACTTC
.	many	TRBV6-5	TRBJ2-7	CASSYQPGTPPYEQYF	TGTGCCAGCAGTTACCAACCCGGGACGCCACCCTACGAGCAGTACTTC
.	many	TRBV7-9	TRBJ1-1	CASSSRVAYTEAFF	TGTGCCAGCAGCTCCCGGGTCGCTTACACTGAAGCTTTCTTT
.	many	TRBV20-1	TRBJ2-3	CSASPRGGARTDTQYF	TGCAGTGCTTCACCCAGAGGCGGGGCCCGCACAGATACGCAGTATTTT
.	many	TRBV10-3	TRBJ1-2	CAISGEALYGYTF	TGTGCCATCAGTGGCGAGGCCCTATATGGCTACACCTTC
.	many	TRBV12-5	TRBJ2-2	CASGTTGELFF	TGTGCTAGTGGTACAACCGGGGAGCTGTTTTTT
.	many	TRBV12-3/TRBV12-4	TRBJ2-7	CASSLYEQYF	TGTGCCAGCAGTTTATACGAGCAGTACTTC
TRBD2	medium-sized	TRBV12-3/TRBV12-4	TRBJ2-3	CASSPGTSGDTQYF	TGTGCCAGCAGTCCCGGGACTAGCGGAGATACGCAGTATTTT
.	.	TRBV20-1	TRBJ2-5	CSADSWPLGETQYF	TGCAGTGCCGATAGTTGGCCCTTAGGAGAGACCCAGTACTTC
TRBD2	many	TRBV29-1	TRBJ2-1	CSATTSGADEQFF	TGCAGCGCAACGACTAGCGGAGCGGATGAGCAGTTCTTC
.	many	TRBV7-9	TRBJ1-1	CASRRMNTEAFF	TGTGCCAGCAGACGAATGAACACTGAAGCTTTCTTT
.	.	TRBV7-2	TRBJ1-4	CASSRSSTNEKLFF	TGTGCCAGCAGTAGGAGTTCCACTAATGAAAAACTGTTTTTT
TRBD1	few	TRBV5-1	TRBJ2-1	CASSETTGLDYNEQFF	TGCGCCAGCAGCGAAACGACAGGGCTTGACTACAATGAGCAGTTCTTC